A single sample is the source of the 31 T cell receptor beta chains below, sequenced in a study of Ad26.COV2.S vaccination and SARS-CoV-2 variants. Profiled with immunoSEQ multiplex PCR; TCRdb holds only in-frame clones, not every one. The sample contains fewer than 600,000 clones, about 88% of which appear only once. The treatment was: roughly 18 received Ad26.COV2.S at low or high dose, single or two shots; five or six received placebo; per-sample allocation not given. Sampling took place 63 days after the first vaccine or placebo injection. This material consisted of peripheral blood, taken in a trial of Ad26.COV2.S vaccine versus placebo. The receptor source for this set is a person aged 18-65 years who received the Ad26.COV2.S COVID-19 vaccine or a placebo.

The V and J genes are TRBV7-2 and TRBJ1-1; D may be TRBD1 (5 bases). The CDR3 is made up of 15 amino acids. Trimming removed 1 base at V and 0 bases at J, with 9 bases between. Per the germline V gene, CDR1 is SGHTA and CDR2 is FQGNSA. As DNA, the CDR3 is TGTGCCAGCAGCTTAGTGGACACGGTGAACACTGAAGCTTTCTTT. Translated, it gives CASSLVDTVNTEAFF.

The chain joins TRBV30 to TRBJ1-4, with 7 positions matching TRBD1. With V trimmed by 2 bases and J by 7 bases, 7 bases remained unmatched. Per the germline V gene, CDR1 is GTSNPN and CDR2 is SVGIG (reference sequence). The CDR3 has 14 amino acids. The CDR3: CAWSRPGQIEKLFF. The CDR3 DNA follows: TGTGCCTGGAGTAGGCCGGGACAGATTGAAAAACTGTTTTTT.

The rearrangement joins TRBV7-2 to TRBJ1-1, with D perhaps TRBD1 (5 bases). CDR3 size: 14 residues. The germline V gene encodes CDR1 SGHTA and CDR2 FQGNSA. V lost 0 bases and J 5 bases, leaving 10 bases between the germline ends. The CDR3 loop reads CASSLAGTGTEAFF. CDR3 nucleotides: TGTGCCAGCAGCTTAGCAGGGACGGGGACTGAAGCTTTCTTT. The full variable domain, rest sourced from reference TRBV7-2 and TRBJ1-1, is GAGVSQSPSNKVTEKGKDVELRCDPISGHTALYWYRQSLGQGLEFLIYFQGNSAPDKSGLPSDRFSAERTGGSVSTLTIQRTQQEDSAVYLCASSLAGTGTEAFFGQGTRLTVV.

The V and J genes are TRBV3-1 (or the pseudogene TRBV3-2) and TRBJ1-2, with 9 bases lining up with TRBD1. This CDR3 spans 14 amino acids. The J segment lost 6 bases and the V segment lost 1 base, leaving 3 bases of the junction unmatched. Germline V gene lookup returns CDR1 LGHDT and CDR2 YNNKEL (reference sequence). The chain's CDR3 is CASSQVTGGDGYTF. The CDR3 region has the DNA TGTGCCAGCAGCCAAGTAACAGGGGGCGATGGCTACACCTTC.

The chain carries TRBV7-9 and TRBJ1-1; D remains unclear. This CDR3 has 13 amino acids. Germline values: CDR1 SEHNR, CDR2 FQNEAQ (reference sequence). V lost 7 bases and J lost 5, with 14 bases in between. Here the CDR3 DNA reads TGTGCCAGCACCCTGACCACCACGACTGAAGCTTTCTTT. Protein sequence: CASTLTTTTEAFF.

The DNA of the CDR3 is TGTGCCAGCAGCCAATATGAACTGCGGGGGCAGGTTCCCTACGAGCAGTACTTC. Amino acids: CASSQYELRGQVPYEQYF. V usage is TRBV4-2 and J usage is TRBJ2-7; possible D gene TRBD2, 7 bases. This CDR3 comprises 18 residues. V lost 2 bases to trimming and J lost 2 bases, with 22 bases between them. Germline-derived CDR1 and CDR2 are LGHNA and YNFKEQ.

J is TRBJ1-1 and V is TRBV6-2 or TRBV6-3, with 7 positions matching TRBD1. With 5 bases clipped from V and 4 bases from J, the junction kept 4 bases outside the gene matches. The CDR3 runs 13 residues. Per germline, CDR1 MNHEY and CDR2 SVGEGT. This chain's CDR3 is CASSLRQGTEAFF. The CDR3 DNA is TGTGCCAGCAGTCTTAGACAGGGCACTGAAGCTTTCTTT.

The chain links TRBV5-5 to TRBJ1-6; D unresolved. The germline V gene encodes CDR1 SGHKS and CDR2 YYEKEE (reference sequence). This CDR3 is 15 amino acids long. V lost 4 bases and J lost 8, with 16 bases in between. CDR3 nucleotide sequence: TGTGCCAGCAGCCTGGAGGCCAACTGGGATTCACCCCTCCACTTT. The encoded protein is CASSLEANWDSPLHF.

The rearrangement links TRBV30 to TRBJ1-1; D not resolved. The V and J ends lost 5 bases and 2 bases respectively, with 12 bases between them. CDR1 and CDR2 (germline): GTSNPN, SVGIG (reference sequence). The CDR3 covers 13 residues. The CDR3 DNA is TGTGCCTGGGAGAAACAGCTAAACACTGAAGCTTTCTTT. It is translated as CAWEKQLNTEAFF. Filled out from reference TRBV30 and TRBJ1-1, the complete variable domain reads SQTIHQWPATLVQPVGSPLSLECTVEGTSNPNLYWYRQAAGRGLQLLFYSVGIGQISSEVPQNLSASRPQDRQFILSSKKLLLSDSGFYLCAWEKQLNTEAFFGQGTRLTVV.

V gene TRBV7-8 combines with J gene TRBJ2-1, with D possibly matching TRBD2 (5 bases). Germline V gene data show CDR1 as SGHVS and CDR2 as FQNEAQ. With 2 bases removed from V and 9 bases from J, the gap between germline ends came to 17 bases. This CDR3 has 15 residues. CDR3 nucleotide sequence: TGTGCCAGCAGCTTACGGGGAATGGAATCGGGTGAGCAGTTCTTC. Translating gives CASSLRGMESGEQFF. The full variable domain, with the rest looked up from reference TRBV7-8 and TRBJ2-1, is GAGVSQSPRYKVAKRGQDVALRCDPISGHVSLFWYQQALGQGPEFLTYFQNEAQLDKSGLPSDRFFAERPEGSVSTLKIQRTQQEDSAVYLCASSLRGMESGEQFFGPGTRLTVL.

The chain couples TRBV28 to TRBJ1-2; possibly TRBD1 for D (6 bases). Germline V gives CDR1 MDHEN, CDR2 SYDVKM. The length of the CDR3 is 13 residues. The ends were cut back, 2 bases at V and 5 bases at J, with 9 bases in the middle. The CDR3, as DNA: TGTGCCAGCAGTTTAGGGGGCGGGTATGGCTACACCTTC. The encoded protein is CASSLGGGYGYTF.

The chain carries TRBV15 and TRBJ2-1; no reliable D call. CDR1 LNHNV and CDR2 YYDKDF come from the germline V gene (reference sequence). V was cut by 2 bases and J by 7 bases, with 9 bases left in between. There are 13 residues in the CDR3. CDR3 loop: CATSRRYGNEQFF. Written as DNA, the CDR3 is TGTGCCACCAGCAGAAGATACGGGAATGAGCAGTTCTTC.

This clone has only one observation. In nucleotides, the CDR3 is TGTGCCAGCAGCCTATCTCTCGGCCGTAACAATGAGCAGTTCTTC. Amino acid sequence: CASSLSLGRNNEQFF. The J gene is TRBJ2-1, the V gene TRBV4-2; D ambiguous. The CDR3 length is 15 residues. Trimming pared 4 bases from V and 5 bases from J, leaving 15 bases between. CDR1 is LGHNA and CDR2 is YNFKEQ in the germline V gene.

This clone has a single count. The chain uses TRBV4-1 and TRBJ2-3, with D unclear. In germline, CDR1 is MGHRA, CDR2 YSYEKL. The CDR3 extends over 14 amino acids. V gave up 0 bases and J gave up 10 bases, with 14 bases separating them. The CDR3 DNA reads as TGCGCCAGCAGCCAAGACAGGCCGGGCCCTTCGCAGTATTTT. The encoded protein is CASSQDRPGPSQYF.

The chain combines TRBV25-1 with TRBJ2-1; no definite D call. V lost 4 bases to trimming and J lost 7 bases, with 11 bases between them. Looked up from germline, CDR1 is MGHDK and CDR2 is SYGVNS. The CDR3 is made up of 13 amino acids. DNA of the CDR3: TGTGCCAGCAGTGGATATAATGAGAATGAGCAGTTCTTC. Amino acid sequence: CASSGYNENEQFF.

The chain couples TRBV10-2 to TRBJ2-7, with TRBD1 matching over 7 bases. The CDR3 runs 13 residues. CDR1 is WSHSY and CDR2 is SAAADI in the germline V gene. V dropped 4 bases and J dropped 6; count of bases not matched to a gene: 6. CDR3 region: CASSAYRGGEQYF. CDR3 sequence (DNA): TGCGCCAGCAGTGCCTACAGGGGCGGCGAGCAGTACTTC.

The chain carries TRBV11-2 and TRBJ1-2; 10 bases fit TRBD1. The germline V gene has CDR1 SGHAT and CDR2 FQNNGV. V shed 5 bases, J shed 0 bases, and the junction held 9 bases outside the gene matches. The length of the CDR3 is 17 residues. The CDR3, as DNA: TGTGCCAGCAGCCGGACAGGGGGGCACTATGCTAACTATGGCTACACCTTC. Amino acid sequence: CASSRTGGHYANYGYTF.

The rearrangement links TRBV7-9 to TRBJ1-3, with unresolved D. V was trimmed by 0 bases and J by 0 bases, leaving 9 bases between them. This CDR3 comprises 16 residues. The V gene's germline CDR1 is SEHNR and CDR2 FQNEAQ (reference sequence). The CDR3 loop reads CASSLAQASSGNTIYF. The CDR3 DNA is TGTGCCAGCAGCTTAGCGCAAGCGAGCTCTGGAAACACCATATATTTT.

The CDR3 reads CASSSWTSGAHNEQFF. Written as DNA, the CDR3 is TGCGCCAGCAGCTCCTGGACTAGCGGGGCGCACAATGAGCAGTTCTTC. This chain links TRBV5-1 with TRBJ2-1, with 12 bases lining up with TRBD2. After removal of 3 bases from V and 5 bases from J, the junction contained 6 bases not matched to a gene. The CDR3 extends over 16 amino acids. Germline values: CDR1 SGHRS, CDR2 YFSETQ.

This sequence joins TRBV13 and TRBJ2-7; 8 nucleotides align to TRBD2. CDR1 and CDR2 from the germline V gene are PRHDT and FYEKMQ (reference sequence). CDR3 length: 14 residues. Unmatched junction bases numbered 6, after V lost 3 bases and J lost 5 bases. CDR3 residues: CASSFQLAENEQYF. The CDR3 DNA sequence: TGTGCCAGCAGCTTTCAACTAGCGGAAAACGAGCAGTACTTC.

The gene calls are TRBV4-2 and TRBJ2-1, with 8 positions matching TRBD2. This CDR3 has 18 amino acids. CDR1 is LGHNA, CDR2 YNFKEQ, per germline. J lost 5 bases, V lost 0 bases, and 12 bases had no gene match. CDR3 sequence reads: CASSQEGALAGGDNEQFF. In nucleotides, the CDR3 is TGTGCCAGCAGCCAAGAGGGGGCTCTAGCGGGCGGAGACAATGAGCAGTTCTTC.

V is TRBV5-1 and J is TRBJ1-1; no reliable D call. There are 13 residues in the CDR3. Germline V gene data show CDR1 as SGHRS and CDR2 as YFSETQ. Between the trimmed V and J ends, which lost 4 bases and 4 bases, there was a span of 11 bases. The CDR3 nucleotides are TGCGCCAGCAGCCAAAGGGAGGCCACTGAAGCTTTCTTT. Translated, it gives CASSQREATEAFF.

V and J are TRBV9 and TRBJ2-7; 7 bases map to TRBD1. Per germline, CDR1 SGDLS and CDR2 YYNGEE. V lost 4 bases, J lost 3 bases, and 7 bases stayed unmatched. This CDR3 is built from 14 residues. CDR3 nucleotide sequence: TGTGCCAGCAGCCCTCGGGACAGATTCTACGAGCAGTACTTC. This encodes CASSPRDRFYEQYF.

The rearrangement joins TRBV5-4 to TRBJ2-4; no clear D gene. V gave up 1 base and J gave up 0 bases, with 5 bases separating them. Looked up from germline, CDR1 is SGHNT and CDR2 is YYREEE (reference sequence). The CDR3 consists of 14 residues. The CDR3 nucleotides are TGTGCCAGCAGCTTGTTTACAGCCAAAAACATTCAGTACTTC. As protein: CASSLFTAKNIQYF. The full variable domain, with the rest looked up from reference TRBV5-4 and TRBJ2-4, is ETGVTQSPTHLIKTRGQQVTLRCSSQSGHNTVSWYQQALGQGPQFIFQYYREEENGRGNFPPRFSGLQFPNYSSELNVNALELDDSALYLCASSLFTAKNIQYFGAGTRLSVL.

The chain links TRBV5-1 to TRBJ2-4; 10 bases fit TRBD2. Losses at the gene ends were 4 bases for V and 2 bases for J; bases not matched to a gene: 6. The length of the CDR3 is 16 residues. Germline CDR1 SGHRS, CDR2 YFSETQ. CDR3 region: CASSPGLALTKNIQYF. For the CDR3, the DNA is TGCGCCAGCAGCCCGGGACTAGCGCTGACCAAAAACATTCAGTACTTC.

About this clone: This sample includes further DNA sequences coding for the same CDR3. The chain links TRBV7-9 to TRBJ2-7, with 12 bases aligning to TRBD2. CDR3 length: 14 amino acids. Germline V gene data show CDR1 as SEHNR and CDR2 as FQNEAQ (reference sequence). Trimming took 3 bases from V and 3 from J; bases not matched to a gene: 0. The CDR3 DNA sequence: TGTGCCAGCAGCTTGACTAGCGGGAGCTACGAGCAGTACTTC. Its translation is CASSLTSGSYEQYF. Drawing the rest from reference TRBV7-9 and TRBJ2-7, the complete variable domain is DTGVSQNPRHKITKRGQNVTFRCDPISEHNRLYWYRQTLGQGPEFLTYFQNEAQLEKSRLLSDRFSAERPKGSFSTLEIQRTEQGDSAMYLCASSLTSGSYEQYFGPGTRLTVT.

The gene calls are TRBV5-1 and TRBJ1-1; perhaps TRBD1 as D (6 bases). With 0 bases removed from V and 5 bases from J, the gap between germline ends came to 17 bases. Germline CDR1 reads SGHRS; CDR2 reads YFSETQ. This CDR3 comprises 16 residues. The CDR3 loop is CASSLEQGYLGTEAFF. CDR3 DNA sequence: TGCGCCAGCAGCTTGGAACAGGGTTATTTGGGTACTGAAGCTTTCTTT.

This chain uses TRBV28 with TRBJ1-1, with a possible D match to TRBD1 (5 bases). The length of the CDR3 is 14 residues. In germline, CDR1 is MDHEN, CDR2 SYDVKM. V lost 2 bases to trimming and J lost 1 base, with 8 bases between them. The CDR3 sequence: CASSLLGGNTEAFF. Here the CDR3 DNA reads TGTGCCAGCAGTTTACTCGGGGGGAACACTGAAGCTTTCTTT.

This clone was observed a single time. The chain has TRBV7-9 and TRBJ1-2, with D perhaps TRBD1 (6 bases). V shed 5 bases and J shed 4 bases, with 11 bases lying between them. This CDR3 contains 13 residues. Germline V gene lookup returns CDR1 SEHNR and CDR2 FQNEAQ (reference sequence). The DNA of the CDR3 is TGTGCCAGCAGCGCAGGGGTTTCCTATGGCTACACCTTC. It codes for CASSAGVSYGYTF.

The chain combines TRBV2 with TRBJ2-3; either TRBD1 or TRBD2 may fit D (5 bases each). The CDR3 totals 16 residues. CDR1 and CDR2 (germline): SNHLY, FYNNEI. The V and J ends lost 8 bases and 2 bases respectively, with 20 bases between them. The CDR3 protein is CASQRSLGGYTDTQYF. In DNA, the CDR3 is TGTGCCAGCCAAAGATCCCTTGGGGGATACACAGATACGCAGTATTTT.

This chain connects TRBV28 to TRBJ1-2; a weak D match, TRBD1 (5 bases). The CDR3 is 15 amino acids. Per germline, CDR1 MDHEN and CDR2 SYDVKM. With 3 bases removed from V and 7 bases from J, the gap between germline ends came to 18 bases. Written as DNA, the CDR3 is TGTGCCAGCAGTTTGTTGCGGGCCAGGGTATCTGGCTACACCTTC. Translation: CASSLLRARVSGYTF.